The clone carrying this T cell receptor beta chain was counted at least ten times. Its specificity is not known. Germline V gene sequence: CDR1 SGHDT, CDR2 YYEEEE. The CDR3 loop spans 16 amino acids. Germline trimming cut 6 bases from V and 0 bases from J; bases unmatched to any gene: 11. The sample belongs to a study of T cell repertoires in cytomegalovirus infection. TCRdb recomputed calls from the reads with MiXCR, one row per CDR3 protein. The sample includes fewer than 200,000 distinct CDR3 sequences, about a fifth of them seen just once. The sample here was CD8+ T cells from cultured PBMCs, taken from culture after CMV antigen stimulation. The chain is built from TRBV5-6 and TRBJ1-2, with 7 nucleotides matching TRBD1. The receptor comes from a human donor in good health (CMV status not recorded). Some clones in this sample may be carry-over from other donors' samples. The CDR3 region has the DNA TGTGCCAGCACCCCTAGGGACAGCTCTTCTAACTATGGCTACACCTTC. It specifies CASTPRDSSSNYGYTF. Full variable domain (remainder filled in from reference TRBV5-6 and TRBJ1-2): DAGVTQSPTHLIKTRGQQVTLRCSPKSGHDTVSWYQQALGQGPQFIFQYYEEEERQRGNFPDRFSGHQFPNYSSELNVNALLLGDSALYLCASTPRDSSSNYGYTFGSGTRLTVV.